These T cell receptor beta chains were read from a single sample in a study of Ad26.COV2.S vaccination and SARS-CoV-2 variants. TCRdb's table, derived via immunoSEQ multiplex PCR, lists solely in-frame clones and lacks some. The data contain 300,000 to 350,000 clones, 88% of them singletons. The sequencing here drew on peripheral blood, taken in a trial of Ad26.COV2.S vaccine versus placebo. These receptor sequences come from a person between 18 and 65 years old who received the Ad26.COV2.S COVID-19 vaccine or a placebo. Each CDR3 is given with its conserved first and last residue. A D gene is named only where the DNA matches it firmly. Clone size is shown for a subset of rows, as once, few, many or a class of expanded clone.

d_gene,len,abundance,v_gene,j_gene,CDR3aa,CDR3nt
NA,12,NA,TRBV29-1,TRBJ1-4,CSVGQDPSKLFF,TGCAGCGTTGGTCAGGACCCCTCTAAACTGTTTTTT
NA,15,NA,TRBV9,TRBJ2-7,CASSVGGDTTYEQYF,TGTGCCAGCAGCGTAGGGGGGGACACGACCTACGAGCAGTACTTC
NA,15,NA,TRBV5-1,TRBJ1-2,CASSLGTDTNYGYTF,TGCGCCAGCAGCTTGGGGACAGATACTAACTATGGCTACACCTTC
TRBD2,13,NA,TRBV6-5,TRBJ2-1,CASRLAGTGEQFF,TGTGCCAGCAGGCTAGCGGGTACGGGTGAGCAGTTCTTC
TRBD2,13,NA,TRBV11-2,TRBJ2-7,CASSLGGGNEQYF,TGTGCCAGCAGCTTAGGGGGAGGGAACGAGCAGTACTTC
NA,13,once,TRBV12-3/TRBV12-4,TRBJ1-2,CASSFQGARGYTF,TGTGCCAGCAGTTTCCAAGGCGCACGGGGCTACACCTTC
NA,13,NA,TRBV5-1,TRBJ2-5,CASSFASTETQYF,TGCGCCAGCAGCTTCGCTAGCACGGAGACCCAGTACTTC
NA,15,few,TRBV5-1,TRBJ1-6,CASSPATGWNSPLHF,TGCGCCAGCAGCCCGGCGACAGGTTGGAATTCACCCCTCCACTTT
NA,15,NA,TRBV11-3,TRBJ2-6,CASSLTGSGANVLTF,TGTGCCAGCAGCTTAACAGGGTCCGGGGCCAACGTCCTGACTTTC
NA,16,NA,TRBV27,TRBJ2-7,CASSLSIGHVPYEQYF,TGTGCCAGCAGTTTATCGATAGGACACGTTCCTTACGAGCAGTACTTC
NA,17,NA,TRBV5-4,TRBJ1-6,CASSPGGLSSYNSPLHF,TGTGCCAGCAGCCCCGGGGGCCTGAGCTCCTATAATTCACCCCTCCACTTT
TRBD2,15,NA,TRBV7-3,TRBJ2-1,CASSLILASGKEQFF,TGTGCCAGCAGCTTAATATTAGCTAGCGGGAAAGAGCAGTTCTTC
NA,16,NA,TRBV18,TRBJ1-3,CASSPLTGGSGNTIYF,TGTGCCAGCTCACCCCTCACGGGCGGCTCTGGAAACACCATATATTTT
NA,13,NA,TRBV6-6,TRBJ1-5,CASNKGGNQPQHF,TGTGCCAGCAATAAGGGAGGGAATCAGCCCCAGCATTTT
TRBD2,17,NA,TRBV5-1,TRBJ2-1,CASSRLAGGFGYNEQFF,TGCGCCAGCAGCCGGCTAGCGGGAGGTTTCGGCTACAATGAGCAGTTCTTC
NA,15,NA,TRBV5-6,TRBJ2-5,CASSDAGAAGETQYF,TGTGCCAGCTCCGACGCCGGGGCGGCTGGAGAGACCCAGTACTTC
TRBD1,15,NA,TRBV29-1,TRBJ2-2,CSVAPGQFNTGELFF,TGCAGCGTTGCTCCGGGACAGTTTAACACCGGGGAGCTGTTTTTT
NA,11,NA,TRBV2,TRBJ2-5,CASSREETQYF,TGTGCCAGCTCCAGGGAGGAGACCCAGTACTTC
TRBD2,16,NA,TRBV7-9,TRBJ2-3,CASSPRGALESDTQYF,TGTGCCAGCAGCCCGCGGGGGGCGCTTGAGTCAGATACGCAGTATTTT
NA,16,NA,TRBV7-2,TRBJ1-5,CASSHTGRGFNQPQHF,TGTGCCAGCAGCCATACGGGAAGGGGTTTCAATCAGCCCCAGCATTTT
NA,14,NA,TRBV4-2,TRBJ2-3,CASSRRDSTDTQYF,TGTGCCAGCAGCCGACGGGACTCTACAGATACGCAGTATTTT
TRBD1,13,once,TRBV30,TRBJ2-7,CAQNRGFSYEQYF,TGTGCCCAAAACAGGGGTTTCTCCTACGAGCAGTACTTC
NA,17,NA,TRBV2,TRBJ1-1,CASSLAFPGLFGTEAFF,TGTGCCAGCAGTCTTGCCTTCCCCGGGCTCTTCGGGACTGAAGCTTTCTTT
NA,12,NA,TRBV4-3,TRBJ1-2,CASSQGWSGYTF,TGCGCCAGCAGCCAAGGGTGGAGTGGCTACACCTTC
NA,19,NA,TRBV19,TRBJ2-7,CASSIPSERGGFADSEQYF,TGTGCCAGTAGTATCCCTTCCGAGAGGGGGGGGTTTGCCGACTCCGAGCAGTACTTC
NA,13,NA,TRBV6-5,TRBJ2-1,CASSYGRGGEQFF,TGTGCCAGCAGTTACGGCAGGGGCGGAGAGCAGTTCTTC
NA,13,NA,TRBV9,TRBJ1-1,CASSQGVDTEAFF,TGTGCCAGCAGCCAGGGAGTAGACACTGAAGCTTTCTTT
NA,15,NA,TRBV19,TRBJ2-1,CASSLRGGGNNEQFF,TGTGCCAGTAGTCTCAGGGGGGGTGGTAACAATGAGCAGTTCTTC
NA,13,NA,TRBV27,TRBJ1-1,CASSFREGDGAFF,TGTGCCAGCAGTTTTAGGGAGGGAGATGGAGCTTTCTTT
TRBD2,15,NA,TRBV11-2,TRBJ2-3,CASSPLAGGLHTQYF,TGTGCCAGCAGCCCCCTAGCGGGGGGTCTTCATACGCAGTATTTT
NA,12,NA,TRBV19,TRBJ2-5,CASSINRETQYF,TGTGCCAGTAGTATCAATAGGGAGACCCAGTACTTC
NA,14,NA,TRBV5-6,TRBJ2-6,CASRRGSGANVLTF,TGTGCCAGCAGACGGGGCTCTGGGGCCAACGTCCTGACTTTC
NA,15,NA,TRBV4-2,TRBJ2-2,CASSQDRRSTGELFF,TGTGCCAGCAGCCAAGATCGACGGTCTACCGGGGAGCTGTTTTTT
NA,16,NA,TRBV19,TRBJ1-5,CASSVYVGTRNQPQHF,TGTGCCAGTAGCGTATACGTAGGGACTCGCAATCAGCCCCAGCATTTT
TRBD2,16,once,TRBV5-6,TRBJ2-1,CASSLLAGDVSGEQFF,TGTGCCAGCAGCTTACTAGCGGGAGATGTGAGTGGTGAGCAGTTCTTC
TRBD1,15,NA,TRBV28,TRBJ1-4,CASSFAGGGNEKLFF,TGTGCCAGCAGTTTTGCAGGGGGTGGGAATGAAAAACTGTTTTTT
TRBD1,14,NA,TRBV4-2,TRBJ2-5,CASSQDRTGEAQYF,TGTGCCAGCAGCCAAGATAGGACAGGGGAGGCCCAGTACTTC
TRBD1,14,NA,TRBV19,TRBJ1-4,CASRGQGAVEKLFF,TGTGCCAGTAGGGGACAGGGGGCGGTTGAAAAACTGTTTTTT
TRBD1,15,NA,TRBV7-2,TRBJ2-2,CASRRQGANTGELFF,TGTGCCAGCAGACGACAGGGGGCGAACACCGGGGAGCTGTTTTTT